This T cell receptor (beta chain) was identified during a study of shared clonotypes between healthy human individuals. Study results and limitations: Few donors limited the genetic and exposure-history diversity represented. Inspection by rarefaction showed sorted-subset sequencing to be incomplete despite large depth.

On this clone itself: Its antigen is not identified.

Trimming stripped 7 bases from V and 16 bases from J, with 23 bases between. Germline V CDR1 and CDR2: MNHEY, SVGAGI. The CDR3 loop spans 13 amino acids. Generated by immunoSEQ multiplex PCR, the TCRdb table keeps only in-frame clones and is missing some. The sample lists roughly 2 million clones, 90% to 95% occurring once. The rearrangement links TRBV6-5 to TRBJ2-1, with D perhaps TRBD2 (7 bases). The sequencing sample was made of naive CD4+ T cells sorted from blood. Subset in this sample: CD45RA+ positively selected. This clonotype was sampled from a man aged 18 to 29 in good health. Written as DNA, the CDR3 is TGTGCCAGCACTTCCGTCGGGGGGCAAGGGGAATTCTTC. Residues: CASTSVGGQGEFF.